These 28 T cell receptor beta chains share one sample of origin, sequenced in a study of blood T cell repertoires in COVID-19. The repertoire was sequenced with immunoSEQ multiplex PCR; TCRdb's copy has only in-frame clones and lacks some. The sample consists of about 130,000 clones, about 80% of them appearing once. The specimen was PBMCs or T cells enriched from blood (not recorded which). Receptors originate from a man between 45 and 60 years old who had recovered from COVID-19.

The chain employs TRBV18 and TRBJ2-2, with a tentative D call TRBD1 (5 bases). Trimming cost V 0 bases and J 3 bases, with 11 bases left between them. The germline V gene has CDR1 KGHSH and CDR2 LQKENI. This CDR3 region has 16 residues. The CDR3: CASSPPDGAYTGELFF. For the CDR3, the DNA is TGTGCCAGCTCACCACCAGATGGGGCATACACCGGGGAGCTGTTTTTT.

This rearrangement joins TRBV5-6 to TRBJ2-2; D gene uncertain. Germline V gene lookup returns CDR1 SGHDT and CDR2 YYEEEE. The V and J ends lost 0 bases and 7 bases respectively, with 4 bases between them. The CDR3 covers 12 residues. CDR3 residues: CASSLGLGELFF. The DNA of the CDR3 is TGTGCCAGCAGCTTGGGTCTCGGGGAGCTGTTTTTT.

This chain connects TRBV2 to TRBJ1-6; TRBD1 is a possible D gene (6 bases). The germline V gene encodes CDR1 SNHLY and CDR2 FYNNEI. The CDR3 has 19 residues. V lost 8 bases and J 7 bases, leaving 30 bases between the germline ends. The CDR3, as DNA: TGTGCCAGCTTGCCAGGGGCCCTGTCCCCCCTAAGGTTGAATTCACCCCTCCACTTT. This encodes CASLPGALSPLRLNSPLHF.

The V call is TRBV16, the J call TRBJ1-3; D gene unclear. Germline V gives CDR1 KGHSY, CDR2 FQNENV. This CDR3 contains 19 residues. Trimming cost V 0 bases and J 0 bases, with 18 bases left between them. Here the CDR3 reads CASSQSFAPTLSSGNTIYF. The CDR3 DNA reads as TGTGCCAGCAGCCAATCTTTCGCCCCAACCCTGAGCTCTGGAAACACCATATATTTT.

This clone occurred many times. V usage is TRBV28 and J usage is TRBJ1-1; D is undetermined. Trimming removed 3 bases at V and 3 bases at J, with 2 bases between. CDR3 length: 11 amino acids. Looked up from germline, CDR1 is MDHEN and CDR2 is SYDVKM. Here the CDR3 reads CASSFDTEAFF. As DNA, the CDR3 is TGTGCCAGCAGTTTCGACACTGAAGCTTTCTTT.

The chain links TRBV7-2 to TRBJ2-3; D gene unclear. The CDR3 has 11 amino acids. Deletions cut 5 bases from V and 6 bases from J, with 6 bases between. The germline gives CDR1 SGHTA, CDR2 FQGNSA. CDR3 bases: TGTGCCAGCAGCGTGAGTGATACGCAGTATTTT. It translates to CASSVSDTQYF.

This clone has a single count. The chain joins TRBV7-2 to TRBJ2-5; TRBD1 matches 9 bases. Germline V gene data show CDR1 as SGHTA and CDR2 as FQGNSA. V lost 3 bases and J lost 5; bases outside the gene matches: 7. The CDR3 extends over 15 amino acids. CDR3 protein: CASSFITGGGETQYF. The CDR3 DNA is TGTGCCAGCAGCTTCATAACAGGGGGCGGGGAGACCCAGTACTTC.

Concerning this clone itself: In the same sample, other DNA sequences code for this CDR3. The chain carries TRBV20-1 and TRBJ1-1, with unresolved D. CDR1 and CDR2 (germline): DFQATT, SNEGSKA (reference sequence). This CDR3 is built from 11 residues. V dropped 6 bases and J dropped 4 bases, with 9 bases sitting between them. This CDR3 reads CSARGATEAFF. DNA of the CDR3: TGCAGTGCGCGGGGTGCCACTGAAGCTTTCTTT.

This clone has just one count. This chain joins TRBV7-6 and TRBJ2-2, with 9 bases fitting TRBD1. This CDR3 is 17 amino acids long. Germline V gene sequence: CDR1 SGHVS, CDR2 FNYEAQ. The ends lost 2 bases at V and 5 bases at J; junction bases unmatched: 9. CDR3 nucleotide sequence: TGTGCCAGCAGCTTAAGGTCCGCGACAGGGGGAACCGGGGAGCTGTTTTTT. This encodes CASSLRSATGGTGELFF.

The chain links TRBV7-2 to TRBJ2-1; 13 bases fit TRBD2. Germline loops: CDR1 SGHTA, CDR2 FQGNSA. The CDR3 runs to 18 residues. With 5 bases clipped from V and 0 bases from J, the junction kept 7 bases outside the gene matches. The CDR3 coding sequence is TGTGCCAGCAGCCGGGGGACTAGCGGGATGGGCTCCTACAATGAGCAGTTCTTC. This codes for CASSRGTSGMGSYNEQFF.

The chain recombines TRBV18 with TRBJ2-7; TRBD2 is a possible D gene (5 bases). Germline V gene sequence: CDR1 KGHSH, CDR2 LQKENI. Trimming took 2 bases from V and 5 from J, leaving 13 bases between them. This CDR3 has 14 residues. Here the CDR3 reads CASSPVREQNEQYF. For the CDR3, the DNA is TGTGCCAGCTCACCAGTCCGGGAACAAAACGAGCAGTACTTC.

The gene calls are TRBV5-4 and TRBJ1-1; 9 bases are a match to TRBD1. This CDR3 region has 14 residues. V dropped 5 bases and J dropped 5; count of bases not matched to a gene: 7. CDR1 SGHNT and CDR2 YYREEE come from the germline V gene (reference sequence). The CDR3 here is CASSAGTGYTEAFF. CDR3 nucleotides: TGTGCCAGCAGTGCCGGGACAGGGTATACTGAAGCTTTCTTT.

V is TRBV5-4 and J is TRBJ1-4; 8 positions match TRBD1. The CDR3 has 14 amino acids. After removal of 3 bases from V and 5 bases from J, the junction contained 3 bases not matched to a gene. Germline V gene lookup returns CDR1 SGHNT and CDR2 YYREEE (reference sequence). CDR3 sequence reads: CASSSGTGNEKLFF. CDR3 nucleotides: TGTGCCAGCAGCTCCGGGACAGGCAATGAAAAACTGTTTTTT.

The chain uses TRBV30 and TRBJ2-4, with TRBD2 matching over 10 bases. V shed 0 bases, J shed 10 bases, and the junction held 6 bases outside the gene matches. CDR3 length: 14 residues. Looked up from germline, CDR1 is GTSNPN and CDR2 is SVGIG (reference sequence). The CDR3: CAWSVAGGPRIQYF. CDR3 bases: TGTGCCTGGAGTGTAGCGGGGGGGCCGAGGATTCAGTACTTC.

Notes on this clone: A read error may account for a junction end that differs from germline. The CDR3 sequence: CASSLAAGTGELFF. The DNA for the CDR3 is TGTGCTAGCAGCTTAGCGGCAGGGACCGGGGAGCTGTTTTTT. The chain has TRBV7-7 and TRBJ2-2; TRBD2 might be the D (6 bases). Germline V lookup: CDR1 SSHAT, CDR2 FNYEAQ (reference sequence). CDR3 size: 14 residues.

This clone was picked up a small number of times. The CDR3 bases are TGTGCCAGCAGTCCTTTTAACGGGGGGAACAATGAGCAGTTCTTC. Protein product: CASSPFNGGNNEQFF. This rearrangement joins TRBV6-4 to TRBJ2-1; TRBD2 aligns across 7 bases. The CDR3 runs 15 residues. Germline V lookup: CDR1 MRHNA, CDR2 SNTAGT. V trimming: 5 bases; J trimming: 5 bases; junction bases outside the gene matches: 9.

The V gene is TRBV10-1, the J gene TRBJ1-5; D is unresolved. The CDR3 covers 12 residues. Germline V lookup: CDR1 WNHNN, CDR2 SYGVQD (reference sequence). Trimming took off 9 bases at V and 2 bases at J, with 8 bases between the two ends. The CDR3 region is CARVTGNQPQHF. Written as DNA, the CDR3 is TGCGCCAGGGTAACGGGCAATCAGCCCCAGCATTTT.

The chain combines TRBV19 with TRBJ1-5, with 9 bases identical to TRBD1. Germline assignment: CDR1 LNHDA and CDR2 SQIVND (reference sequence). The trim removed 6 bases at V and 0 bases at J, leaving 6 bases unmatched. The CDR3 runs 16 residues. CDR3 residues: CASRGQGSGSNQPQHF. For the CDR3, the DNA is TGTGCCAGTAGGGGACAGGGATCTGGTAGCAATCAGCCCCAGCATTTT.

The gene calls are TRBV2 and TRBJ2-3; TRBD2 matches at 11 bases. This CDR3 is built from 15 residues. The germline CDR1 and CDR2 sequences are SNHLY and FYNNEI. V shed 8 bases, J shed 4 bases, and the junction held 8 bases outside the gene matches. CDR3 in amino acids: CASPLLAGGADTQYF. CDR3 coding DNA: TGTGCCAGCCCACTTCTAGCGGGGGGCGCAGATACGCAGTATTTT.

The chain carries TRBV15 and TRBJ2-7; 11 bases line up with TRBD1. Trimming took 6 bases from V and 4 from J; bases not matched to a gene: 2. Germline lookup yields CDR1 LNHNV and CDR2 YYDKDF (reference sequence). This CDR3 has 13 residues. CDR3: CATRGTGGYEQYF. The CDR3 bases are TGTGCCACCAGGGGGACAGGGGGGTACGAGCAGTACTTC.

This chain links TRBV10-3 with TRBJ2-5, with 10 bases matching TRBD2. With 5 bases clipped from V and 5 bases from J, the junction kept 14 bases outside the gene matches. CDR3 size: 17 residues. The germline V gene encodes CDR1 ENHRY and CDR2 SYGVKD. The CDR3 region is CAISMEGPASGGETQYF. CDR3 in DNA: TGTGCCATCAGTATGGAAGGGCCGGCTAGCGGGGGTGAGACCCAGTACTTC.

This rearrangement joins TRBV5-1 to TRBJ2-5, with a possible D match to TRBD1 (6 bases). The ends were cut back, 2 bases at V and 1 base at J, with 12 bases in the middle. Germline V CDR1 and CDR2: SGHRS, YFSETQ. This CDR3 spans 15 amino acids. The CDR3 bases are TGCGCCAGCAGCTTTCCCGAGACAGGCCAAGAGACCCAGTACTTC. Its translation is CASSFPETGQETQYF. The variable domain in full, with the rest retrieved from reference TRBV5-1 and TRBJ2-5, is KAGVTQTPRYLIKTRGQQVTLSCSPISGHRSVSWYQQTPGQGLQFLFEYFSETQRNKGNFPGRFSGRQFSNSRSEMNVSTLELGDSALYLCASSFPETGQETQYFGPGTRLLVL.

The V call is TRBV4-3, the J call TRBJ1-4, with a tentative D call TRBD1 (6 bases). V lost 5 bases and J lost 8, with 18 bases in between. CDR1 is LGHNA, CDR2 YSLEER, per germline. CDR3 size: 15 residues. CDR3 nucleotides: TGCGCCAGCAGCAAAAGACAGGCATTTAAGGAAAAACTGTTTTTT. Translation: CASSKRQAFKEKLFF.

This clone was seen once. This chain uses TRBV6-1 with TRBJ1-5; a possible D gene is TRBD1 (6 bases). Per the germline V gene, CDR1 is MNHNS and CDR2 is SASEGT. The CDR3 runs to 15 residues. V shed 2 bases and J shed 4 bases, with 12 bases lying between them. The CDR3 DNA is TGTGCCAGCAGTGAAAGCGAGGGGGAAAATCAGCCCCAGCATTTT. Amino acids: CASSESEGENQPQHF.

This chain links TRBV5-4 with TRBJ1-1; 7 bases align to TRBD1. Per the germline V gene, CDR1 is SGHNT and CDR2 is YYREEE (reference sequence). This CDR3 region has 14 residues. J lost 3 bases, V lost 4 bases, and 6 bases had no gene match. Written as DNA, the CDR3 is TGTGCCAGCAGCGAAGGGGGCGTGGACACTGAAGCTTTCTTT. Encoded protein: CASSEGGVDTEAFF.

The V gene is TRBV3-1 (or the pseudogene TRBV3-2), the J gene TRBJ1-6; D is unclear. Germline loops: CDR1 LGHDT, CDR2 YNNKEL (reference sequence). The ends were cut back, 0 bases at V and 9 bases at J, with 3 bases in the middle. The length of the CDR3 is 12 residues. CDR3 residues: CASSQDLSPLHF. CDR3 bases: TGTGCCAGCAGCCAAGATCTTTCACCCCTCCACTTT.

This clone was recorded once. The V and J genes are TRBV7-8 and TRBJ1-6; no definite D call. CDR3 length: 21 residues. Germline V lookup: CDR1 SGHVS, CDR2 FQNEAQ. V gave up 1 base and J gave up 0 bases, with 22 bases separating them. DNA of the CDR3: TGTGCCAGCAGCTTAGGCTCCCCCTATTCCTTCTCGAGCTCCTATAATTCACCCCTCCACTTT. It encodes CASSLGSPYSFSSSYNSPLHF.

V gene TRBV5-1 combines with J gene TRBJ2-7; 9 bases fit TRBD1. The germline CDR1 and CDR2 sequences are SGHRS and YFSETQ. This CDR3 is 14 amino acids long. With 1 base clipped from V and 6 bases from J, the junction kept 5 bases outside the gene matches. CDR3 in DNA: TGCGCCAGCAGCTTGCCGGGACAGGGATCCGAGCAGTACTTC. The encoded protein is CASSLPGQGSEQYF. Complete variable domain (other parts from reference TRBV5-1 and TRBJ2-7): KAGVTQTPRYLIKTRGQQVTLSCSPISGHRSVSWYQQTPGQGLQFLFEYFSETQRNKGNFPGRFSGRQFSNSRSEMNVSTLELGDSALYLCASSLPGQGSEQYFGPGTRLTVT.